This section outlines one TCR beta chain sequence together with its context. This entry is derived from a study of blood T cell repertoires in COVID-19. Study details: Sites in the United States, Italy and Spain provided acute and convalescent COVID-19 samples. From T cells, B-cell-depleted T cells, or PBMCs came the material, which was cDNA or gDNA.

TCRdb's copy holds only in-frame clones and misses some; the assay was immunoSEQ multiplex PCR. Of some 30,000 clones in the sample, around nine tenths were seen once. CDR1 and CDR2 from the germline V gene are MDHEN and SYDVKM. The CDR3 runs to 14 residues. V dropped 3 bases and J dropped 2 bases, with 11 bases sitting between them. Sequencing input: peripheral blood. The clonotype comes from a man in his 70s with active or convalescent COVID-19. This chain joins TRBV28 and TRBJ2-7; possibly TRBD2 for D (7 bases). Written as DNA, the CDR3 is TGTGCCAGCAGTTTGGGGGGGGCTACCTACGAGCAGTACTTC. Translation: CASSLGGATYEQYF.